The T cell receptor beta chain described here comes from a study of T cell responses to AZD1222 COVID-19 vaccine. V lost 7 bases and J 6 bases, leaving 16 bases between the germline ends. CDR1 is MNHEY, CDR2 SVGAGI, per germline. CDR3 length: 14 amino acids. The repertoire was sequenced with immunoSEQ multiplex PCR; TCRdb's copy has only in-frame clones and lacks some. The sample yields under 250,000 clones, 85% to 95% seen once. The input for sequencing was peripheral blood, taken on day 0 of MenACWY control vaccination. This receptor was identified in an adult in good health. This chain connects TRBV6-5 to TRBJ2-1, with D possibly called TRBD1 or TRBD2 (5 bases each). CDR3 in DNA: TGTGCCAGCAAGAGGGGCCCGGTCGGCAATGAGCAGTTCTTC. This codes for CASKRGPVGNEQFF.